These 14 T cell receptor beta chains originate from one sample sequenced in a study of control samples from healthy donors and cancer patients. Produced via immunoSEQ multiplex PCR; TCRdb's table is partial and in-frame only. The data contain approximately 170,000 clones, around 90% of them singletons. The specimen sequenced was blood. These receptor sequences come from a woman in her 30s in good health.

The chain couples TRBV12-3 or TRBV12-4 to TRBJ2-1; possibly TRBD1 for D (6 bases). This CDR3 is 13 amino acids long. The V end was cut by 6 bases, the J end by 10 bases, with 16 bases between. CDR3 DNA: TGTGCCAGCAGCCTAGGGGGAGTTGAGGAGCAGTTCTTC. Translation: CASSLGGVEEQFF.

The J gene is TRBJ2-1, the V gene TRBV7-3; perhaps TRBD2 as D (6 bases). V was cut by 0 bases and J by 9 bases, with 12 bases left in between. The germline V gene encodes CDR1 SGHTA and CDR2 FQGTGA. The CDR3 spans 14 residues. CDR3 sequence reads: CASSLTRDGSEQFF. The CDR3 DNA reads TGTGCCAGCAGCTTAACGCGGGATGGGAGTGAGCAGTTCTTC.

The rearrangement uses TRBV7-2 and TRBJ1-5, with D uncertain. Germline assignment: CDR1 SGHTA and CDR2 FQGNSA. V shed 6 bases and J shed 2 bases, with 14 bases lying between them. The CDR3 covers 15 residues. CDR3 loop: CASSPKQAGNQPQHF. The CDR3 coding sequence is TGTGCCAGCAGTCCTAAGCAGGCAGGCAATCAGCCCCAGCATTTT.

CDR3 in amino acids: CASSRGQGGAFF. Written as DNA, the CDR3 is TGTGCCAGCAGCCGAGGTCAGGGGGGGGCTTTCTTT. This chain joins TRBV11-3 and TRBJ1-1; 7 bases map to TRBD1. Germline loops: CDR1 SGHNT, CDR2 YENEEA. This CDR3 has 12 residues. V dropped 5 bases and J dropped 11; count of bases not matched to a gene: 8.

The V and J genes are TRBV6-2 or TRBV6-3 and TRBJ2-2, with a possible D match to TRBD1 (6 bases). The V gene's germline CDR1 is MNHEY and CDR2 SVGEGT. Trimming pared 2 bases from V and 4 bases from J, leaving 11 bases between. CDR3 length equals 15 residues. CDR3 sequence: CASSYAGAATGELFF. CDR3 nucleotides: TGTGCCAGCAGTTACGCAGGGGCGGCCACCGGGGAGCTGTTTTTT.

In DNA form, the CDR3 reads TGTGCCAGCGGGAGGGACGGCAATCAGCCCCAGCATTTT. Encoded protein: CASGRDGNQPQHF. The V call is TRBV25-1, the J call TRBJ1-5, with D perhaps matching TRBD1 (5 bases). Germline assignment: CDR1 MGHDK and CDR2 SYGVNS. The CDR3 is 13 amino acids. Trimming stripped 8 bases from V and 2 bases from J, with 10 bases between.

The chain links TRBV24-1 to TRBJ2-7; the D gene could be TRBD1 or TRBD2 (6 bases each). V lost 2 bases to trimming and J lost 0 bases, with 16 bases between them. There are 17 residues in the CDR3. CDR1 is KGHDR, CDR2 SFDVKD, per germline. The CDR3 loop reads CATSDYREGGHSYEQYF. The CDR3 region has the DNA TGTGCCACCAGTGATTATAGAGAGGGGGGCCACTCCTACGAGCAGTACTTC.

The rearrangement links TRBV5-3 to TRBJ2-7; D assignment may be TRBD1 or TRBD2 (6 bases each). TRBV5-3 falls under the ORF class, with uncertain function. Trimming cost V 3 bases and J 7 bases, with 17 bases left between them. This CDR3 is built from 14 residues. The CDR3 DNA sequence: TGTGCCAGAAGCTGCCCTCCGGGGGCAGGGGAGCAGTACTTC. It yields the protein CARSCPPGAGEQYF.

The chain carries TRBV7-3 and TRBJ2-2; TRBD2 matches 7 bases. This CDR3 has 16 amino acids. From germline, CDR1 is SGHTA and CDR2 FQGTGA. V shed 0 bases and J 5 bases; nucleotides not matched to a gene: 6. The CDR3 DNA is TGTGCCAGCAGCTTAACTCCTAGCGGCCTAACCGGGGAGCTGTTTTTT. Translation: CASSLTPSGLTGELFF.

The chain couples TRBV3-1 (or the pseudogene TRBV3-2) to TRBJ2-7, with 14 positions matching TRBD2. This CDR3 region has 18 residues. With V trimmed by 3 bases and J by 2 bases, 9 bases remained unmatched. Germline V lookup: CDR1 LGHDT, CDR2 YNNKEL (reference sequence). CDR3 in DNA: TGTGCCAGCAGCCACGCGGGACTAGCGGGAGAAAGTCCCTACGAGCAGTACTTC. Its protein is CASSHAGLAGESPYEQYF.

The chain couples TRBV9 to TRBJ2-1, with 9 positions matching TRBD2. V was pared by 0 bases and J by 5 bases, with 3 bases of the junction left unmatched. The CDR3 sequence is 15 residues long. CDR1 and CDR2 from the germline V gene are SGDLS and YYNGEE. The CDR3 coding sequence is TGTGCCAGCAGCGTAGTAGCGGGAGCGAACAATGAGCAGTTCTTC. Protein: CASSVVAGANNEQFF.

This chain joins TRBV9 and TRBJ2-3; tentatively, D is TRBD1 or TRBD2 (5 bases each). There are 16 residues in the CDR3. CDR1 and CDR2 (germline): SGDLS, YYNGEE. Trimming left V 0 bases short and J 4 bases short, with 15 bases between. CDR3: CASSVGGGPRPDTQYF. The CDR3 DNA reads as TGTGCCAGCAGCGTAGGGGGCGGGCCCAGGCCAGATACGCAGTATTTT.

V and J are TRBV5-4 and TRBJ2-7; 15 nucleotides agree with TRBD2. Germline-derived CDR1 and CDR2 are SGHNT and YYREEE (reference sequence). After removal of 4 bases from V and 2 bases from J, the junction contained 4 bases not matched to a gene. The CDR3 totals 16 residues. CDR3 nucleotides: TGTGCCAGCAGCCCGGGACTAGCGGGAGGAACCTACGAGCAGTACTTC. Encoded protein: CASSPGLAGGTYEQYF.

CDR3 loop: CASSLYHGQAYEQYF. The CDR3 DNA reads TGTGCCAGCAGCTTATACCACGGACAGGCCTACGAGCAGTACTTC. J is TRBJ2-7 and V is TRBV7-2, with 7 positions matching TRBD1. The J segment lost 2 bases and the V segment lost 2 bases, leaving 6 bases of the junction unmatched. CDR1 and CDR2 from the germline V gene are SGHTA and FQGNSA. CDR3 length: 15 amino acids. The full variable domain, in which reference TRBV7-2 and TRBJ2-7 provide the parts outside the CDR3, is GAGVSQSPSNKVTEKGKDVELRCDPISGHTALYWYRQSLGQGLEFLIYFQGNSAPDKSGLPSDRFSAERTGGSVSTLTIQRTQQEDSAVYLCASSLYHGQAYEQYFGPGTRLTVT.